This T cell receptor beta chain was captured in a study of tumor-infiltrating lymphocytes in primary liver carcinoma. The overall study: Tumor lesions were T1-T3 N0M0 and spanned about 4.2 to 10 cm.

A constant-region primer primed TCR beta cDNA synthesis from about 0.55 ug of total RNA. Investigators got TCR beta libraries out of three nested multiplex PCR rounds, done with slightly modified ARM-PCR. PCR rounds one and two used TRBV1-TRBV30 forward primers with a C-beta reverse primer for around 10 cycles each. A single record per CDR3 protein comes from TCRdb applying MiXCR to the multiplex PCR reads. Among approximately 320,000 distinct CDR3 sequences listed, almost 60% were seen once. Germline DNA was also extracted, with blood RNA taken from unsorted whole blood. Germline lookup yields CDR1 MNHEY and CDR2 SVGAGI. CDR3 length: 15 residues. The ends were cut back, 1 base at V and 7 bases at J, with 16 bases in the middle.

The chain couples TRBV6-5 to TRBJ1-2; unclear D gene. Sequenced sample: peripheral blood. The TCR was taken from a woman in her twenties or thirties with primary liver carcinoma and hepatitis B virus infection. The CDR3 protein is CASSYFQWVWGGYTF. CDR3 sequence (DNA): TGTGCCAGCAGTTACTTCCAGTGGGTATGGGGTGGCTACACCTTC.